This T cell receptor beta chain was sequenced during a study of blood T cell repertoires in COVID-19. Trimming stripped 4 bases from V and 6 bases from J, with 4 bases between. The CDR3 covers 11 residues. Germline V gene lookup returns CDR1 LGHDT and CDR2 YNNKEL (reference sequence). The table came from immunoSEQ multiplex PCR; TCRdb's copy has only in-frame clones and leaves some out. The sample has approximately 45,000 clones; around 86% are singletons. Sequenced material: peripheral blood. The receptor comes from a human donor in a cohort sampled during active COVID-19. V usage is TRBV3-1 (or the pseudogene TRBV3-2) and J usage is TRBJ2-1; D is ambiguous. The CDR3 reads CASSRGNEQFF. In DNA, the CDR3 is TGTGCCAGCAGCCGCGGCAATGAGCAGTTCTTC.